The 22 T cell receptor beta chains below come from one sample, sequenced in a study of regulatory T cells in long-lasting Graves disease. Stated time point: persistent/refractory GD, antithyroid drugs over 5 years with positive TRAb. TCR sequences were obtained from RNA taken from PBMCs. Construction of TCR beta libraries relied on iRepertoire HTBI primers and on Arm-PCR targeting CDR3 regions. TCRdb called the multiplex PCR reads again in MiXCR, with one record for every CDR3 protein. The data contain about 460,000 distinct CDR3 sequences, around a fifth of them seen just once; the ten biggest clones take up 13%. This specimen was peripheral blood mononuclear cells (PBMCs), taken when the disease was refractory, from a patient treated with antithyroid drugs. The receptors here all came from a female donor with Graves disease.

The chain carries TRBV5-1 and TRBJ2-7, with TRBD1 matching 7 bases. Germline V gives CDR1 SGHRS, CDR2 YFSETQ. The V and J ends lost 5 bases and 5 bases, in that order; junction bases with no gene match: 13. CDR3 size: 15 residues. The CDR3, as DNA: TGCGCCAGCAGTCGCGAACAGGCAGGGGGTCACGAGCAGTACTTC. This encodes CASSREQAGGHEQYF.

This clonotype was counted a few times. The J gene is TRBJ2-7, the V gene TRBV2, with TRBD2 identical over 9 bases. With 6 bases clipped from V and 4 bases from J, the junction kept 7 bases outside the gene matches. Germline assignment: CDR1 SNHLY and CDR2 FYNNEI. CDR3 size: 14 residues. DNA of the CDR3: TGTGCCAGCAGGGGACTAGCCGTGATATACGAGCAGTACTTC. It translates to CASRGLAVIYEQYF.

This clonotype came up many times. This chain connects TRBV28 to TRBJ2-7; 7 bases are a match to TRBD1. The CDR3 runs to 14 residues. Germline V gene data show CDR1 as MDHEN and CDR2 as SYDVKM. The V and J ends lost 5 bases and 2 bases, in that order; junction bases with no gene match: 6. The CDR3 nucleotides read TGTGCCAGCAGTCCCGACAGGGACCCCTACGAGCAGTACTTC. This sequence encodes CASSPDRDPYEQYF.

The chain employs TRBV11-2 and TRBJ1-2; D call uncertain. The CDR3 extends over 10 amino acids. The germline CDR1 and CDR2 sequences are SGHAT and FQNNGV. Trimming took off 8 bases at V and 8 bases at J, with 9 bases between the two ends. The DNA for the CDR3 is TGTGCCAGCGGACTTGGGGGCTACACCTTC. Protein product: CASGLGGYTF.

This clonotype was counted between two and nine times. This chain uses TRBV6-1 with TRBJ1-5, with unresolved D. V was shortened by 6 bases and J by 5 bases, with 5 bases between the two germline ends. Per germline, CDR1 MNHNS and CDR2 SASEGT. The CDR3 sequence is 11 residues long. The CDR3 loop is CASRGDQPQHF. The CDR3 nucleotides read TGTGCCAGCAGAGGAGATCAGCCCCAGCATTTT.

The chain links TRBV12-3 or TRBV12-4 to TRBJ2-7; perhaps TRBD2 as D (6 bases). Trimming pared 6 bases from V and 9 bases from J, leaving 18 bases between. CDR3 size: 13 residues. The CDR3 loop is CASSLVVAVPQYF. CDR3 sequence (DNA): TGTGCCAGCAGCTTGGTGGTAGCGGTCCCGCAGTACTTC.

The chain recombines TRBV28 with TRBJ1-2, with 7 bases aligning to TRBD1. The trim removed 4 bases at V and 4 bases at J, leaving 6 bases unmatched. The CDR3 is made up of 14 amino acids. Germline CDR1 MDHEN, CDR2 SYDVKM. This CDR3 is CASSYTGAPYGYTF. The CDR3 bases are TGTGCCAGCAGTTATACAGGGGCCCCCTATGGCTACACCTTC.

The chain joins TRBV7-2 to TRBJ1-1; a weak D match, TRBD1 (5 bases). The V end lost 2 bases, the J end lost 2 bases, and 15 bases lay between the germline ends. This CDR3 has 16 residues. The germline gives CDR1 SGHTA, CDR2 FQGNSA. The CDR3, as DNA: TGTGCCAGCAGCTTAAGGGAAATGGGGGAAAACACTGAAGCTTTCTTT. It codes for CASSLREMGENTEAFF.

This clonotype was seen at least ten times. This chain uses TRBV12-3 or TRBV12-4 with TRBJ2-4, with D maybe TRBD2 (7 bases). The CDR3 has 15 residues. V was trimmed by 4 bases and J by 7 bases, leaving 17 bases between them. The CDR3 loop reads CASSSNMGGGNIQYF. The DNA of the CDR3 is TGTGCCAGCAGTTCGAATATGGGAGGGGGGAACATTCAGTACTTC.

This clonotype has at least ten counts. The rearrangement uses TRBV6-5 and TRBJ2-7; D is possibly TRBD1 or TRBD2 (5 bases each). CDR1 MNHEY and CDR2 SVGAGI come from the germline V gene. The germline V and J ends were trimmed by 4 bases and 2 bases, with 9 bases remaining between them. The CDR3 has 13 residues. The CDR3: CASSWDQTYEQYF. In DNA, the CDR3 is TGTGCCAGCAGTTGGGACCAGACCTACGAGCAGTACTTC.

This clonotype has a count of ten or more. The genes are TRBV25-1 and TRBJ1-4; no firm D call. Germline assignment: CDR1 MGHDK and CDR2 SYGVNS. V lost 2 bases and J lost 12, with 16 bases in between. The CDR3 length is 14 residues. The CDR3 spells CASSEEGTNDQLFF. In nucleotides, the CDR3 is TGTGCCAGCAGTGAAGAAGGAACGAATGATCAACTGTTTTTT.

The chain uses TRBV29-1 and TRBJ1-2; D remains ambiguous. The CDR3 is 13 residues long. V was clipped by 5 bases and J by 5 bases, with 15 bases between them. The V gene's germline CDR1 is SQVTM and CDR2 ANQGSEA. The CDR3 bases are TGCAGCGTTACCGGGCCCCGGGGTTATGGCTACACCTTC. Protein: CSVTGPRGYGYTF. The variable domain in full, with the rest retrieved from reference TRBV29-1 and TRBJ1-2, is SAVISQKPSRDICQRGTSLTIQCQVDSQVTMMFWYRQQPGQSLTLIATANQGSEATYESGFVIDKFPISRPNLTFSTLTVSNMSPEDSSIYLCSVTGPRGYGYTFGSGTRLTVV.

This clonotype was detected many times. The CDR3: CASSLARGGAFIGYTF. CDR3 DNA: TGTGCCAGCAGTTTGGCCCGCGGGGGCGCGTTTATTGGCTACACCTTC. The gene calls are TRBV12-3 or TRBV12-4 and TRBJ1-2, with D possibly being TRBD1 (6 bases). The CDR3 has 16 residues. The ends were cut back, 3 bases at V and 7 bases at J, with 21 bases in the middle.

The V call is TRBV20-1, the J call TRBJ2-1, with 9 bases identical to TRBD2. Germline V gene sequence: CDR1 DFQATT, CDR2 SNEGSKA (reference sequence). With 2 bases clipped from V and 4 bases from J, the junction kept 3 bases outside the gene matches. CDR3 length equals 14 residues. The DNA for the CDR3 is TGCAGTGCTAGACTAGCGGGGACTTACAATGAGCAGTTCTTC. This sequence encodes CSARLAGTYNEQFF.

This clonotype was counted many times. The CDR3 sequence is CATSRVQQGWETQYF. In DNA form, the CDR3 reads TGTGCCACCAGCAGAGTTCAACAGGGATGGGAGACCCAGTACTTC. This chain links TRBV15 with TRBJ2-5; tentatively, D is TRBD1 (6 bases). Between the trimmed V and J ends, which lost 1 base and 5 bases, there was a span of 14 bases. The V gene's germline CDR1 is LNHNV and CDR2 YYDKDF (reference sequence). The length of the CDR3 is 15 residues. Looking up the rest from reference TRBV15 and TRBJ2-5 gives the full variable domain: DAMVIQNPRYQVTQFGKPVTLSCSQTLNHNVMYWYQQKSSQAPKLLFHYYDKDFNNEADTPDNFQSRRPNTSFCFLDIRSPGLGDTAMYLCATSRVQQGWETQYFGPGTRLLVL.

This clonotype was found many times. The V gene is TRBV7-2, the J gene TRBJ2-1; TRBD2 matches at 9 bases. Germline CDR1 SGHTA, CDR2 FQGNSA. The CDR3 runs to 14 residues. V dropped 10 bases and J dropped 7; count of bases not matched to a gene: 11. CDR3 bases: TGTGCCACAATGCGGGGGGGCCTTCGGAATGAGCAGTTCTTC. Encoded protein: CATMRGGLRNEQFF.

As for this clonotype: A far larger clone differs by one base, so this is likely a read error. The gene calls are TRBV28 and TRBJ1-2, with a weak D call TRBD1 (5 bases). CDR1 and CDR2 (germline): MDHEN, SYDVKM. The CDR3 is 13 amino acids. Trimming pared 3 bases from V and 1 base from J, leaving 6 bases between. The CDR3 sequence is CASSFDSNYGYTF. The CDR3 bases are TGTGCCAGCAGTTTCGACAGTAACTATGGCTACACCTTC.

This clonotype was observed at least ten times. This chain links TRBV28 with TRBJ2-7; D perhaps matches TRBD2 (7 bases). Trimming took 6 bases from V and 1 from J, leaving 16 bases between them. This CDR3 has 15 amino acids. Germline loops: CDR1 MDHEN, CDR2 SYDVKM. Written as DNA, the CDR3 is TGTGCCAGCAGCCCCTCGGGGGGCGGGTCCTACGAGCAGTACTTC. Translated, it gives CASSPSGGGSYEQYF. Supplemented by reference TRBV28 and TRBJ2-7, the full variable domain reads DVKVTQSSRYLVKRTGEKVFLECVQDMDHENMFWYRQDPGLGLRLIYFSYDVKMKEKGDIPEGYSVSREKKERFSLILESASTNQTSMYLCASSPSGGGSYEQYFGPGTRLTVT.

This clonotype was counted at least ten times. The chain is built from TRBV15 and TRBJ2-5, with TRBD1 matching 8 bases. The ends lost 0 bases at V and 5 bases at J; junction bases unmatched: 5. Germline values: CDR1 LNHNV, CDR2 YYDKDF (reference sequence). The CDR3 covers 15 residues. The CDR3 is CATSRDWTGRETQYF. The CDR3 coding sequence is TGTGCCACCAGCAGAGATTGGACAGGGCGGGAGACCCAGTACTTC.

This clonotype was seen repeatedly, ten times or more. DNA of the CDR3: TGTGCCAGCAGTCGATCAGGCGGCGAGACCCAGTACTTC. Translating gives CASSRSGGETQYF. The genes are TRBV6-2 or TRBV6-3 and TRBJ2-5; D gene uncertain. Trimming took 5 bases from V and 5 from J, leaving 12 bases between them. In germline, CDR1 is MNHEY, CDR2 SVGEGT. The CDR3 is made up of 13 amino acids.

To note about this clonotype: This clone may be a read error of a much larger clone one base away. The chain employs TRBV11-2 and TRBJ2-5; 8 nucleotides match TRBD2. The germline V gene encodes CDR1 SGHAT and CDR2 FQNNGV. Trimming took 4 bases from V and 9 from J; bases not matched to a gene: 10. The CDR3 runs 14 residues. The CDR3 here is CASSYGGGREAQYF. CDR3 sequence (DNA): TGTGCCAGCAGCTACGGGGGGGGAAGGGAGGCCCAGTACTTC.

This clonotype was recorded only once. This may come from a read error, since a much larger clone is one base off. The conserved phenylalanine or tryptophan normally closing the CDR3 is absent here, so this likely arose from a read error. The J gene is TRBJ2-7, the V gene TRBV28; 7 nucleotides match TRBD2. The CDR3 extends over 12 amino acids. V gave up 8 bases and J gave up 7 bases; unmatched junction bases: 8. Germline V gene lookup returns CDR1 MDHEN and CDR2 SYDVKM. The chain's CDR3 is CASLDTGREQYS. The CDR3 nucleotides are TGTGCCAGCCTAGACACCGGGAGGGAGCAGTACTCC.